This passage covers 6 T cell receptor beta chains from one sample sequenced in a study of cytomegalovirus exposure and HLA in healthy donors. Vbeta (60) and Jbeta (13) primers were used in the PCR. Sequencing was performed with immunoSEQ multiplex PCR; in TCRdb, only in-frame clones are kept and a portion is missing. This table has 86,000 or so clones, 79% appearing once. Material for sequencing was PBMCs. The receptors originated from a woman between 40 and 50 years old in good health and CMV-seropositive.

V and J are TRBV2 and TRBJ2-7; tentatively, D is TRBD1 (6 bases). Per germline, CDR1 SNHLY and CDR2 FYNNEI. V was clipped by 1 base and J by 1 base, with 11 bases between them. This CDR3 region has 15 residues. As DNA, the CDR3 is TGTGCCAGCAGTGAAGTAGGGGACACGTCCTACGAGCAGTACTTC. The encoded protein is CASSEVGDTSYEQYF.

This clone has just one count. This chain joins TRBV6-6 and TRBJ1-5; D gene unclear. Trimming took off 2 bases at V and 5 bases at J, with 4 bases between the two ends. Germline V gene sequence: CDR1 MNHNY, CDR2 SVGAGI (reference sequence). This CDR3 region has 12 residues. CDR3 protein: CASSYRDQPQHF. CDR3 DNA sequence: TGTGCCAGCAGTTACAGAGATCAGCCCCAGCATTTT.

V gene TRBV11-2 combines with J gene TRBJ2-7; 8 bases fit TRBD1. V lost 5 bases to trimming and J lost 3 bases; unmatched junction nucleotides: 6. The germline V gene encodes CDR1 SGHAT and CDR2 FQNNGV. There are 14 residues in the CDR3. CDR3 protein: CASSPLGTGYEQYF. For the CDR3, the DNA is TGTGCCAGCAGCCCTTTGGGGACAGGCTACGAGCAGTACTTC.

The chain links TRBV28 to TRBJ2-2; D uncertain. This CDR3 region has 15 residues. Between the trimmed V and J ends, which lost 1 base and 10 bases, there was a span of 16 bases. The V gene's germline CDR1 is MDHEN and CDR2 SYDVKM. The CDR3 nucleotides are TGTGCCAGCAGTTTATCGATTATGAGGATCGCGGAGCTGTTTTTT. Amino acid sequence: CASSLSIMRIAELFF.

The chain combines TRBV5-5 with TRBJ1-1; possibly TRBD1 for D (6 bases). Trimming took 3 bases from V and 6 from J, leaving 18 bases between them. This CDR3 is 15 amino acids long. Per germline, CDR1 SGHKS and CDR2 YYEKEE (reference sequence). The CDR3 sequence: CASSSHRAEGAEAFF. In nucleotides, the CDR3 is TGTGCCAGCAGCTCCCACAGGGCGGAAGGTGCTGAAGCTTTCTTT. Full variable domain (remainder filled in from reference TRBV5-5 and TRBJ1-1): DAGVTQSPTHLIKTRGQQVTLRCSPISGHKSVSWYQQVLGQGPQFIFQYYEKEERGRGNFPDRFSARQFPNYSSELNVNALLLGDSALYLCASSSHRAEGAEAFFGQGTRLTVV.

The V gene is TRBV10-2, the J gene TRBJ2-7; a weak D match, TRBD1 (5 bases). In germline, CDR1 is WSHSY, CDR2 SAAADI. CDR3 length: 16 amino acids. V lost 6 bases to trimming and J lost 5 bases, with 23 bases between them. The CDR3 nucleotides read TGCGCCAGCAGCGATAGACAGTCGCATATCCTACACGAGCAGTACTTC. Translating it yields CASSDRQSHILHEQYF.